This T cell receptor beta chain was documented in a study of blood T cell repertoires in COVID-19. Study-level information: There were acute and convalescent COVID-19 samples, and they came from the United States, Italy and Spain.

The germline V gene has CDR1 MNHEY and CDR2 SVGEGT. The V end was cut by 1 base, the J end by 0 bases, with 13 bases between. The CDR3 runs 17 residues. Methods used by the authors: Reference gene primer amplification in the assay estimated nucleated cell counts. Using immunoSEQ multiplex PCR, the repertoire was profiled, and TCRdb retains in-frame clones only, with some absent. V, J and clone size were drawn from that table, and D and trimming were deduced from the DNA. The sample contains approximately 670,000 clones, more than 80% of which appear only once. What was sequenced was peripheral blood. This TCR derives from a woman younger than 30 with acute or convalescent COVID-19. The V and J genes are TRBV6-2 or TRBV6-3 and TRBJ1-5; a weak D match, TRBD1 (6 bases). CDR3 protein: CASSYLQGEYSNQPQHF. The CDR3 nucleotides read TGTGCCAGCAGTTACTTACAGGGAGAATATAGCAATCAGCCCCAGCATTTT.